A selection of T cell receptor beta chains follows, all from one sample in a study of blood T cell repertoires in COVID-19. Assay: immunoSEQ multiplex PCR; the TCRdb copy retains only in-frame clones and omits some. The sample lists about 36,000 clones; more than 60% were seen once. The sample comprised peripheral blood. All receptors come from a man between 60 and 75 years old with active COVID-19. The CDR3 runs from the conserved cysteine through the conserved F or W. The D gene is left open where the match is weak. A row's size may be missing; if present it is once, few, many or a size class.

CDR3: CAISPGSSEPQHF; DNA: TGTGCCATCAGTCCAGGATCCTCGGAGCCCCAGCATTTT; size: NA; J: TRBJ1-5; V: TRBV10-3; D: NA
CDR3: CAITTGSTDTQYF; DNA: TGTGCCATCACGACGGGAAGCACAGATACGCAGTATTTT; size: few; J: TRBJ2-3; V: TRBV10-3; D: NA
CDR3: CASSPFWTSGGTPREQYF; DNA: TGTGCCAGCAGCCCGTTCTGGACTAGCGGGGGGACCCCTCGGGAGCAGTACTTC; size: NA; J: TRBJ2-7; V: TRBV7-2; D: TRBD2
CDR3: CAWSVLSRGGEQYF; DNA: TGTGCCTGGAGTGTATTGTCCAGGGGCGGCGAGCAGTACTTC; size: NA; J: TRBJ2-7; V: TRBV30; D: NA
CDR3: CASSLEALLNYGYTF; DNA: TGTGCCAGCAGCTTGGAGGCCCTACTCAACTATGGCTACACCTTC; size: NA; J: TRBJ1-2; V: TRBV7-2; D: NA
CDR3: CASSPSYETSGVDEQFF; DNA: TGTGCCAGCAGCCCAAGCTACGAGACTAGCGGGGTCGATGAGCAGTTCTTC; size: NA; J: TRBJ2-1; V: TRBV13; D: TRBD2
CDR3: CASSLYRGPNYGYTF; DNA: TGTGCCAGCAGTCTATACAGGGGACCTAACTATGGCTACACCTTC; size: NA; J: TRBJ1-2; V: TRBV27; D: TRBD1
CDR3: CASNQQGPSYEQYF; DNA: TGTGCCAGCAACCAACAGGGCCCCTCCTACGAGCAGTACTTC; size: NA; J: TRBJ2-7; V: TRBV28; D: NA
CDR3: CASSDRDYNSPLHF; DNA: TGTGCCAGCAGCGACCGGGACTATAATTCACCCCTCCACTTT; size: NA; J: TRBJ1-6; V: TRBV9; D: NA
CDR3: CASSQGSRGTYEQYF; DNA: TGTGCCAGCAGCCAGGGGTCCAGGGGGACGTACGAGCAGTACTTC; size: once; J: TRBJ2-7; V: TRBV7-9; D: TRBD1
CDR3: CASSFRTGMNTEAFF; DNA: TGTGCCAGCAGTTTCAGGACAGGGATGAACACTGAAGCTTTCTTT; size: NA; J: TRBJ1-1; V: TRBV28; D: TRBD1
CDR3: CASSHLLRGTSGTDTQYF; DNA: TGTGCCAGCAGCCACCTCCTAAGGGGGACTAGCGGCACAGATACGCAGTATTTT; size: once; J: TRBJ2-3; V: TRBV3-1/TRBV3-2; D: TRBD2
CDR3: CASSYLEKLFF; DNA: TGTGCCAGCAGCTATTTAGAAAAACTGTTTTTT; size: NA; J: TRBJ1-4; V: TRBV27; D: NA
CDR3: CASSPRVGENSPLHF; DNA: TGTGCCAGCAGCCCCAGGGTTGGGGAAAATTCACCCCTCCACTTT; size: once; J: TRBJ1-6; V: TRBV7-9; D: NA
CDR3: CASSQTGSLSGEQFF; DNA: TGCGCCAGCAGCCAGACCGGGAGCCTCAGCGGTGAGCAGTTCTTC; size: NA; J: TRBJ2-1; V: TRBV4-3; D: NA
CDR3: CASIVATDKLTDTQYF; DNA: TGTGCCAGCATCGTGGCCACGGACAAACTCACAGATACGCAGTATTTT; size: NA; J: TRBJ2-3; V: TRBV7-9; D: NA
CDR3: CASSQLDRENTEAFF; DNA: TGTGCCAGCAGTCAACTCGACAGGGAGAACACTGAAGCTTTCTTT; size: once; J: TRBJ1-1; V: TRBV6-2/TRBV6-3; D: TRBD1
CDR3: CAISDSGSSYEQYF; DNA: TGTGCCATCAGTGATAGCGGGAGCTCCTACGAGCAGTACTTC; size: NA; J: TRBJ2-7; V: TRBV10-3; D: TRBD2
CDR3: CASSVLTGAYTEAFF; DNA: TGTGCCAGCAGTGTATTGACAGGGGCTTACACTGAAGCTTTCTTT; size: NA; J: TRBJ1-1; V: TRBV27; D: TRBD1
CDR3: CSVGLPPLTGAYQTNSFTGELFF; DNA: TGCAGCGTTGGTTTGCCACCACTAACAGGGGCCTACCAAACCAATAGTTTCACCGGGGAGCTGTTTTTT; size: NA; J: TRBJ2-2; V: TRBV29-1; D: TRBD1
CDR3: CASSPQDRVSFGNTIYF; DNA: TGTGCCAGCAGCCCACAGGACAGGGTTTCGTTCGGAAACACCATATATTTT; size: NA; J: TRBJ1-3; V: TRBV21-1; D: NA
CDR3: CASSPDREDEKLFF; DNA: TGTGCCAGCAGCCCGGACAGGGAGGATGAAAAACTGTTTTTT; size: NA; J: TRBJ1-4; V: TRBV5-8; D: TRBD1
CDR3: CASSGTGGVREQYF; DNA: TGTGCCAGCAGCGGGACAGGGGGCGTTCGCGAGCAGTACTTC; size: NA; J: TRBJ2-7; V: TRBV28; D: TRBD1
CDR3: CASSGSGGAVNEQFF; DNA: TGTGCCAGCAGCGGTAGCGGGGGGGCCGTAAATGAGCAGTTCTTC; size: NA; J: TRBJ2-1; V: TRBV9; D: TRBD2
CDR3: CASSYISTSASYEQYF; DNA: TGTGCCAGCAGTTATATATCGACTAGCGCGTCCTACGAGCAGTACTTC; size: NA; J: TRBJ2-7; V: TRBV6-5; D: TRBD2
CDR3: CASSASPGNTEAFF; DNA: TGTGCCAGCAGTGCTTCCCCCGGGAACACTGAAGCTTTCTTT; size: few; J: TRBJ1-1; V: TRBV6-4; D: NA
CDR3: CASSWTGNYGYTF; DNA: TGTGCCAGCAGCTGGACAGGGAACTATGGCTACACCTTC; size: NA; J: TRBJ1-2; V: TRBV28; D: TRBD1
CDR3: CASSQGLAGDVQETQYF; DNA: TGCGCCAGCAGCCAGGGACTAGCGGGAGACGTACAAGAGACCCAGTACTTC; size: NA; J: TRBJ2-5; V: TRBV5-1; D: TRBD2